The 4 T cell receptor beta chains in this list originate from one sample, sequenced in a study of cytomegalovirus exposure and HLA in healthy donors. Primers for the PCR totalled 60 Vbeta and 13 Jbeta. TCRdb's table, derived via immunoSEQ multiplex PCR, lists solely in-frame clones and lacks some. This repertoire shows 150,000 to 200,000 clones, 75% to 85% found once; its top ten account for approximately 2.4%. Sequencing used PBMCs. These receptors originate from a woman aged 45 to 65 in good health and CMV-seronegative.

This clone was found a few times. The chain employs TRBV23-1 and TRBJ1-5, with a tentative D call TRBD1 (6 bases). TRBV23-1 is an ORF, with its function uncertain. The CDR3 runs to 18 residues. Trimming shortened V by 4 bases and J by 0 bases, and 19 bases separated the two germline ends. The CDR3 DNA follows: TGCGCCAGCAGTCCACGGGACATCGAAGGTTATAGCAATCAGCCCCAGCATTTT. It translates to CASSPRDIEGYSNQPQHF.

The V and J genes are TRBV6-6 and TRBJ1-1; D uncertain. Germline V gives CDR1 MNHNY, CDR2 SVGAGI (reference sequence). This CDR3 is built from 13 residues. V lost 6 bases, J lost 1 base, and 9 bases lay in between. This CDR3 reads CASSPTPNTEAFF. Here the CDR3 DNA reads TGTGCCAGCAGCCCTACTCCGAACACTGAAGCTTTCTTT.

As for this clone: The junction differs from germline at one of its ends, possibly a read error. The rearrangement uses TRBV7-9 and TRBJ1-1; maybe TRBD1 (5 bases). This CDR3 is 11 amino acids long. Germline V gives CDR1 SEHNR, CDR2 FQNEAQ (reference sequence). This CDR3 is CSSSLDSEAFF. In DNA form, the CDR3 reads TGTTCCAGCAGCTTAGACAGTGAAGCTTTCTTT.

V and J are TRBV30 and TRBJ2-7; D perhaps matches TRBD1 (5 bases). The CDR3 runs to 13 residues. V lost 0 bases and J 3 bases, leaving 9 bases between the germline ends. Germline V gives CDR1 GTSNPN, CDR2 SVGIG (reference sequence). The CDR3 DNA sequence: TGTGCCTGGAGTGTCCCAGGGTTCTACGAGCAGTACTTC. This gives the protein CAWSVPGFYEQYF.